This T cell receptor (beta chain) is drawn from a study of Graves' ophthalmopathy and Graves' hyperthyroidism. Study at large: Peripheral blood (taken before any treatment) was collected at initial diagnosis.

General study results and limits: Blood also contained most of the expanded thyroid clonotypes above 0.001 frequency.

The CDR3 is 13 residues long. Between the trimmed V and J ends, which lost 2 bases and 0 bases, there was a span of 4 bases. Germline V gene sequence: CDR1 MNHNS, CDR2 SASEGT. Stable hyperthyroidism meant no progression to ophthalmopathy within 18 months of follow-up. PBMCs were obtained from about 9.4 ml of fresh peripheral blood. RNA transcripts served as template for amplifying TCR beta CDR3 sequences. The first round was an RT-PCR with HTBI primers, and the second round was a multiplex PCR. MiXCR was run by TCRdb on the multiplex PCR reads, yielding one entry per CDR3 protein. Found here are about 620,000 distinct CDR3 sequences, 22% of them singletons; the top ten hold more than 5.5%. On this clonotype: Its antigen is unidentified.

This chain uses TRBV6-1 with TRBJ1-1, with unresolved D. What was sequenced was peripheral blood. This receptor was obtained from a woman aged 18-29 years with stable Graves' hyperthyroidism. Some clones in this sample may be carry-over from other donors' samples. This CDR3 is CASSEPLNTEAFF. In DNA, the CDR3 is TGTGCCAGCAGTGAACCTCTGAACACTGAAGCTTTCTTT.